This entry is about one TCR beta chain. In the original workflow: Estimated nucleated cell counts came from reference gene primer amplification. Clones were read by immunoSEQ multiplex PCR, and TCRdb kept only the in-frame ones, dropping some. V and J calls and clone size are as listed in that table; D and trimming were resolved from the DNA. This table has tens of thousands of clones, 82% appearing once. This record belongs to a study of blood T cell repertoires in COVID-19. Study as a whole: Samples of COVID-19 (acute and convalescent) were obtained from the United States, Italy and Spain. T cells, B-cell-depleted T cells, or PBMCs provided the cDNA or gDNA that served as material.

With V trimmed by 5 bases and J by 6 bases, 7 bases remained unmatched. Per the germline V gene, CDR1 is MNHEY and CDR2 is SVGAGI. This CDR3 is built from 15 residues. The specimen was peripheral blood. The TCR sequence derives from a man aged 45-65 years with active or convalescent COVID-19. The rearrangement links TRBV6-5 to TRBJ2-1; the match to TRBD2 covers 10 bases. The CDR3, as DNA: TGTGCCAGCAGTCTACACATAGCGGGGGGCAATGAGCAGTTCTTC. Translating gives CASSLHIAGGNEQFF.